The next 9 T cell receptor beta chains were all read from a single sample in a study of regulatory T cells in long-lasting Graves disease. For TCR beta, libraries came from iRepertoire HTBI primers and Arm-PCR of CDR3 regions. MiXCR was run by TCRdb on the multiplex PCR reads, yielding one entry per CDR3 protein. Among hundreds of thousands of distinct CDR3 sequences listed, more than 20% were seen once. Time point described: persistent/refractory GD, antithyroid drugs over 5 years with positive TRAb. Extracted RNA from PBMCs served as the source of the TCR library. Sequencing was performed on peripheral blood mononuclear cells (PBMCs), taken when the disease was refractory, from a patient treated with antithyroid drugs. The receptors derive from a female donor with Graves disease.

This clonotype came up many times. This chain links TRBV7-8 with TRBJ1-5; D not resolved. CDR3 length equals 19 residues. V was trimmed by 1 base and J by 2 bases, leaving 21 bases between them. In germline, CDR1 is SGHVS, CDR2 FQNEAQ. The CDR3 region has the DNA TGTGCCAGCAGCTTAGTTGGGAAAACTATCGACTGGGGCAATCAGCCCCAGCATTTT. Protein product: CASSLVGKTIDWGNQPQHF.

The chain links TRBV5-1 to TRBJ2-7; TRBD1 aligns across 8 bases. Looked up from germline, CDR1 is SGHRS and CDR2 is YFSETQ. CDR3 size: 13 residues. J gave up 8 bases and V 5 bases, and 9 bases lay outside the gene matches. Here the CDR3 DNA reads TGCGCCAGCAGTAGGTCAGGGGGCAACAAGCAGTACTTC. Translation gives CASSRSGGNKQYF.

This clonotype showed up many times. The chain is built from TRBV2 and TRBJ2-7, with no clear D. From germline, CDR1 is SNHLY and CDR2 FYNNEI. This CDR3 region has 14 residues. V dropped 3 bases and J dropped 2 bases, with 11 bases sitting between them. DNA for the CDR3: TGTGCCAGCAGTGACCCTCGCCACCCCTACGAGCAGTACTTC. Residues: CASSDPRHPYEQYF.

This clonotype was recorded at least ten times. The rearrangement joins TRBV20-1 to TRBJ1-1, with unresolved D. Germline CDR1 DFQATT, CDR2 SNEGSKA (reference sequence). V lost 3 bases to trimming and J lost 5 bases, with 10 bases between them. The CDR3 has 12 residues. The CDR3 loop is CSASPVRTEAFF. The CDR3 coding sequence is TGCAGTGCTAGTCCGGTCAGAACTGAAGCTTTCTTT.

This clonotype was observed a few times. The chain recombines TRBV28 with TRBJ1-5; tentative D call: TRBD1 (5 bases). The V gene lost 5 bases and the J gene lost 4 bases, with 18 bases spanning the gap. CDR3 length: 16 amino acids. In germline, CDR1 is MDHEN, CDR2 SYDVKM. This chain's CDR3 is CASSPSRMRGNQPQHF. Written as DNA, the CDR3 is TGTGCCAGCAGTCCTAGTAGGATGAGGGGTAATCAGCCCCAGCATTTT. Complete variable domain (other parts from reference TRBV28 and TRBJ1-5): DVKVTQSSRYLVKRTGEKVFLECVQDMDHENMFWYRQDPGLGLRLIYFSYDVKMKEKGDIPEGYSVSREKKERFSLILESASTNQTSMYLCASSPSRMRGNQPQHFGDGTRLSIL.

This clonotype was picked up a small number of times. The chain combines TRBV9 with TRBJ2-3; D not resolved. The CDR3 loop spans 13 amino acids. The V gene lost 0 bases and the J gene lost 6 bases, with 8 bases spanning the gap. The germline V gene has CDR1 SGDLS and CDR2 YYNGEE. This chain's CDR3 is CASSVVGLDTQYF. CDR3 nucleotide sequence: TGTGCCAGCAGCGTAGTAGGTCTGGATACGCAGTATTTT.

The chain is built from TRBV27 and TRBJ2-7; 7 nucleotides align to TRBD1. With V trimmed by 5 bases and J by 4 bases, 29 bases remained unmatched. The CDR3 spans 21 residues. Germline V gene sequence: CDR1 MNHEY, CDR2 SMNVEV (reference sequence). This CDR3 is CASSPPRTGVVWGLAQYEQYF. In DNA, the CDR3 is TGTGCCAGCAGTCCGCCGAGGACAGGAGTTGTTTGGGGATTGGCCCAATACGAGCAGTACTTC.

In its sample, this clonotype was seen many times. Here the CDR3 DNA reads TGTGCCAGCCTCCGACGGCCTCATGGCTACACCTTC. Protein product: CASLRRPHGYTF. The chain combines TRBV28 with TRBJ1-2; D not resolved. The germline V gene has CDR1 MDHEN and CDR2 SYDVKM. Trimming removed 8 bases at V and 6 bases at J, with 13 bases between. This CDR3 is built from 12 residues.

The genes are TRBV18 and TRBJ2-1; no definite D call. The CDR3 has 13 residues. CDR1 KGHSH and CDR2 LQKENI come from the germline V gene. V was pared by 0 bases and J by 8 bases, with 8 bases between. The CDR3 nucleotides are TGTGCCAGCTCACCACCGGGCCGGGATGAGCAGTTCTTC. It specifies CASSPPGRDEQFF.